This entry features one TCR beta chain sequence. Its specificity is not known. The sample is drawn from a study of monozygotic twins with inflammatory bowel disease. Findings of the study overall: Among IBD patients, TCRbeta diversity (inverse Simpson) was lower than in healthy co-twins. Perhaps reflecting limited power, concordant and discordant twins did not differ in repertoire similarity.

TCRdb processed the 5' RACE reads again and assigns one entry to each CDR3 protein, with no DNA. The listing records nearly 450,000 distinct CDR3 sequences. Per donor, 2.5 to 3 ml of blood was collected and frozen. Germline V gives CDR1 SGHTA, CDR2 FQGTGA. CDR3 length: 15 amino acids. The chain uses TRBV7-3 and TRBJ2-1; TCRdb returns TRBD1, unconfirmable since there is no DNA. This TCR was recovered from a human donor with ulcerative colitis or Crohn's disease, or a healthy co-twin of an affected twin (not recorded which). The sequencing sample was made of blood. CDR3 protein: CASSTGQGPVLEQFF.